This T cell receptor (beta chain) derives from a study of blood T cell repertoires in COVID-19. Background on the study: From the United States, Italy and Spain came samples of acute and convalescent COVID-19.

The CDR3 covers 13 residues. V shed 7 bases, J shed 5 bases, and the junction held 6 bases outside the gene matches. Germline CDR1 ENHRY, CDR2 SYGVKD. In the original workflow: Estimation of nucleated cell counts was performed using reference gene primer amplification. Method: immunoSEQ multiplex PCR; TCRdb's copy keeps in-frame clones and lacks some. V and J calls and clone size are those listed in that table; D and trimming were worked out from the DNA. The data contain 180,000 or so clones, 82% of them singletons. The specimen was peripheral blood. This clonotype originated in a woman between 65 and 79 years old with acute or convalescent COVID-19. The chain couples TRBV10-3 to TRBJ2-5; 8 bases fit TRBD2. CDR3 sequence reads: CAITPGLEETQYF. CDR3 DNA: TGTGCCATCACTCCGGGACTAGAGGAGACCCAGTACTTC.